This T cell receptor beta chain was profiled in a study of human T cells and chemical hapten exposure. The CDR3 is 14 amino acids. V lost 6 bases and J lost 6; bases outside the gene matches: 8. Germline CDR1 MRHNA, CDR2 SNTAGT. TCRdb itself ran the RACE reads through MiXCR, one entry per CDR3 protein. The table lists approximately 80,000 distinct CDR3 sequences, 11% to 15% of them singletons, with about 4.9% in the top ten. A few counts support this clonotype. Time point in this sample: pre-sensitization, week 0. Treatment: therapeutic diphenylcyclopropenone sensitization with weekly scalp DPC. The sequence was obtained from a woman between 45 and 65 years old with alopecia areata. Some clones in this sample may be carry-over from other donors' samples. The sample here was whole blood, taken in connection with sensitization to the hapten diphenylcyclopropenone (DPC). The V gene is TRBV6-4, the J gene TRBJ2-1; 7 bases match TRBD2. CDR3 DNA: TGTGCCAGCAGCATAGAGACTAGCAGCAATGAGCAGTTCTTC. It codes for CASSIETSSNEQFF.